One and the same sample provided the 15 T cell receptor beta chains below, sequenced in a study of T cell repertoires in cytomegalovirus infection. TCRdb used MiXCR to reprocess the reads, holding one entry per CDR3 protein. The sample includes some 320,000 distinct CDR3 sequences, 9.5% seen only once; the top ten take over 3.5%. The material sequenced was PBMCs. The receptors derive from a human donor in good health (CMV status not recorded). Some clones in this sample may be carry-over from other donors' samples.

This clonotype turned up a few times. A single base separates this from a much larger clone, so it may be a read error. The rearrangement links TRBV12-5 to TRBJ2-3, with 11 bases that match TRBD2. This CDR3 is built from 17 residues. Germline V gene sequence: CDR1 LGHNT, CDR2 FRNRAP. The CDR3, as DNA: TGTGCTAGTGCCCCGGGGAGACTAGCGGGATCAAGTGATACGCTGTATTTT. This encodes CASAPGRLAGSSDTLYF.

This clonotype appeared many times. Written as DNA, the CDR3 is TGTGCCAGCAGCCCTTTGCAGGTAGGAACTGAAGCTTTCTTT. Translated: CASSPLQVGTEAFF. The chain carries TRBV11-2 and TRBJ1-1; D unclear. CDR3 length equals 14 residues. Germline CDR1 and CDR2: SGHAT and FQNNGV. V lost 5 bases to trimming and J lost 5 bases, with 15 bases between them.

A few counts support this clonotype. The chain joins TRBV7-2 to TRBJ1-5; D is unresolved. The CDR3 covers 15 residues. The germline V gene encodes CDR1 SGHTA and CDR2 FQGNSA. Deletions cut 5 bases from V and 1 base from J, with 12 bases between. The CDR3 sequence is CASSVKGPSNQPQHF. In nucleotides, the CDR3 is TGTGCCAGCAGCGTTAAAGGTCCCAGCAATCAGCCCCAGCATTTT.

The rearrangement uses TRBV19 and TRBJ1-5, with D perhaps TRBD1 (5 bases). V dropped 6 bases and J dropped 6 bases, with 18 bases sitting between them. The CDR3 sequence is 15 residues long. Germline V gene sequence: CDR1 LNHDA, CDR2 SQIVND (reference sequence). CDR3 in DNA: TGTGCCAGTAGATCCCCGGACACCCTAACTCAGCCCCAGCATTTT. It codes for CASRSPDTLTQPQHF.

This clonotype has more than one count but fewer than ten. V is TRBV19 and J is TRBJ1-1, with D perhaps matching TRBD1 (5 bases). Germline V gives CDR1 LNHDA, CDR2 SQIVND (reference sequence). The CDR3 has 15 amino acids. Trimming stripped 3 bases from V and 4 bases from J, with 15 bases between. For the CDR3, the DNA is TGTGCCAGTAGTATCAGGGCAGGCAGGAGCACTGAAGCTTTCTTT. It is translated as CASSIRAGRSTEAFF.

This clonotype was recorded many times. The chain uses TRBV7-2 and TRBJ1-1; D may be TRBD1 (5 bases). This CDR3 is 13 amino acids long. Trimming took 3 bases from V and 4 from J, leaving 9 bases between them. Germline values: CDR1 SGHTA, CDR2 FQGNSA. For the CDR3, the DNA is TGTGCCAGCAGCTTCCGGGGACGCACTGAAGCTTTCTTT. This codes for CASSFRGRTEAFF.

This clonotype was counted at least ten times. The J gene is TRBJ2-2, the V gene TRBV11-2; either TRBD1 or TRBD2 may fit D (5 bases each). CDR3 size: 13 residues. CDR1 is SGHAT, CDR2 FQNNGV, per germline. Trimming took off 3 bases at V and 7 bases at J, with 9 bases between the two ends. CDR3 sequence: CASSFGTIGELFF. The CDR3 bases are TGTGCCAGCAGCTTCGGGACGATCGGGGAGCTGTTTTTT. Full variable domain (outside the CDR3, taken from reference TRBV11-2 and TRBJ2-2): EAGVAQSPRYKIIEKRQSVAFWCNPISGHATLYWYQQILGQGPKLLIQFQNNGVVDDSQLPKDRFSAERLKGVDSTLKIQPAKLEDSAVYLCASSFGTIGELFFGEGSRLTVL.

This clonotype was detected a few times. The DNA for the CDR3 is TGCGCCAGCAGCCAAGTCTCTAGCGGCCCCTACGAGCAGTACTTC. It yields the protein CASSQVSSGPYEQYF. The J gene is TRBJ2-7, the V gene TRBV4-3; 7 bases are shared with TRBD2. Germline V gene data show CDR1 as LGHNA and CDR2 as YSLEER. Unmatched junction bases numbered 5, after V lost 1 base and J lost 2 bases. This CDR3 spans 15 amino acids.

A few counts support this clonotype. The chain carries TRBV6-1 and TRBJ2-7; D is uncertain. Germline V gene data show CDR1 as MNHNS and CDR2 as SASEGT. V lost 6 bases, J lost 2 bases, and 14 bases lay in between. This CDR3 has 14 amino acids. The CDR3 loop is CASRQPGPPYEQYF. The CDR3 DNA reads TGTGCCAGCAGACAACCGGGCCCCCCCTACGAGCAGTACTTC.

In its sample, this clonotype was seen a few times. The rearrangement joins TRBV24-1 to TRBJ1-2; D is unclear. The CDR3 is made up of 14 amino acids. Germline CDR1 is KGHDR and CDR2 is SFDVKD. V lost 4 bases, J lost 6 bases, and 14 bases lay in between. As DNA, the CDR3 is TGTGCCACCAGTGAAGCGGACCGACGGAATGGCTACACCTTC. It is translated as CATSEADRRNGYTF.

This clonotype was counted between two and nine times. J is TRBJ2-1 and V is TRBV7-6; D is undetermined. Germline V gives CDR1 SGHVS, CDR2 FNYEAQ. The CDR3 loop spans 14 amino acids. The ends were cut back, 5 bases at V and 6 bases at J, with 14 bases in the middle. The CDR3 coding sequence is TGTGCCAGCAGCCCTAGTGGTGTCGTCAATGAGCAGTTCTTC. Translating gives CASSPSGVVNEQFF. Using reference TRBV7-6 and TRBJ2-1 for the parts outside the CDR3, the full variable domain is GAGVSQSPRYKVTKRGQDVALRCDPISGHVSLYWYRQALGQGPEFLTYFNYEAQQDKSGLPNDRFSAERPEGSISTLTIQRTEQRDSAMYRCASSPSGVVNEQFFGPGTRLTVL.

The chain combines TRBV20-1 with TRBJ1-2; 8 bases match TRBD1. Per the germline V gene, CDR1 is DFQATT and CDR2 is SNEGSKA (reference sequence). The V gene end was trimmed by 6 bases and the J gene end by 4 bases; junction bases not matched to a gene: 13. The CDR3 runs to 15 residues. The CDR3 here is CSAVADRASSYGYTF. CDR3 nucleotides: TGCAGTGCCGTGGCGGACAGGGCGTCTTCCTATGGCTACACCTTC.

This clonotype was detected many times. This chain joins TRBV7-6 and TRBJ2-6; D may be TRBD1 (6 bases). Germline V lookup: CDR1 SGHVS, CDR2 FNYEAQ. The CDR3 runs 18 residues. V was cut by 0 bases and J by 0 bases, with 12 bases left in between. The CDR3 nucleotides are TGTGCCAGCAGCTTAGCGCAGGGGTACCGCTCTGGGGCCAACGTCCTGACTTTC. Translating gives CASSLAQGYRSGANVLTF.

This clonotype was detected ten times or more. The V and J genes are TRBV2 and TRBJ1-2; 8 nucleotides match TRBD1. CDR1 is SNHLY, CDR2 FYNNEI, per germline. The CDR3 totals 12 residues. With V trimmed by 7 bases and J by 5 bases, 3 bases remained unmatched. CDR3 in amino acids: CASTRQGYGYTF. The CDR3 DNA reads TGTGCCAGCACCCGACAGGGGTATGGCTACACCTTC.

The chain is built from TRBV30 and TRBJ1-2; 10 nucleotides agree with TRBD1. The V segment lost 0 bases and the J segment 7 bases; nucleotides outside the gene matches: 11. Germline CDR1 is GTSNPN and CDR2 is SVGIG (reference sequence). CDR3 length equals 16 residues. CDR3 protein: CAWSVLGQGTNFGYTF. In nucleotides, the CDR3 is TGTGCCTGGAGTGTATTGGGACAGGGGACAAATTTTGGCTACACCTTC. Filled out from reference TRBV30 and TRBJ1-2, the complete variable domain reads SQTIHQWPATLVQPVGSPLSLECTVEGTSNPNLYWYRQAAGRGLQLLFYSVGIGQISSEVPQNLSASRPQDRQFILSSKKLLLSDSGFYLCAWSVLGQGTNFGYTFGSGTRLTVV.